This T cell receptor beta chain was sequenced during a study of blood T cells in healthy people across ages. A J-beta primer mix and a sample-barcoded 5' primer were used in a second PCR of roughly 6 to 11 cycles. TCRdb reprocessed the 5' RACE reads with MiXCR, giving one entry per CDR3 protein. Of 750,000 or so distinct CDR3 sequences in the sample, 25% were seen once. In its sample, this clonotype was seen a few times. Per germline, CDR1 SGHAT and CDR2 FQNNGV. CDR3 length equals 16 residues. With 4 bases clipped from V and 2 bases from J, the junction kept 2 bases outside the gene matches. This sample was also put to use in a study of T cells of mothers and their children. That report adds: The cDNA synthesis received all extracted RNA, at about 1.5 ug per 15 ul.

This clonotype was obtained from a boy younger than 18 in good health. The chain uses TRBV11-2 and TRBJ2-5; 15 bases line up with TRBD2. Sequenced sample: blood. CDR3 region: CASSSGTSGGQETQYF. The CDR3 coding sequence is TGTGCCAGCAGCTCCGGGACTAGCGGGGGGCAAGAGACCCAGTACTTC.